These T cell receptor beta chains were read from a single sample in a study of T cell responses to AZD1222 COVID-19 vaccine. Method: immunoSEQ multiplex PCR; TCRdb's copy keeps in-frame clones and lacks some. The sample comprises roughly 110,000 clones, 80% to 85% of which are singletons, and approximately 9.4% rests with the top ten. The input for sequencing was peripheral blood, taken on day 0 of AZD1222 vaccination. All receptors derive from an adult in good health. CDR3s leave out the opening cysteine and the closing phenylalanine or tryptophan. Fields, in order: V gene, J gene, clone size, CDR3 protein. Size is stated for part of the rows, as once, few or many counts, or as a class when the clone is expanded.

v_call: TRBV7-9
j_call: TRBJ1-3
clone_size: -
cdr3_aa: ASSLRRSGNTIY

v_call: TRBV28
j_call: TRBJ2-1
clone_size: -
cdr3_aa: ASRPHHRGHNEQF

v_call: TRBV28
j_call: TRBJ1-4
clone_size: -
cdr3_aa: ASSAPSTNEKLF

v_call: TRBV11-1
j_call: TRBJ1-1
clone_size: -
cdr3_aa: ASSLARYTEAF

v_call: TRBV15
j_call: TRBJ2-1
clone_size: -
cdr3_aa: ATSPRGLTYNEQF

v_call: TRBV27
j_call: TRBJ1-5
clone_size: once
cdr3_aa: ASRVTGGQPQH

v_call: TRBV19
j_call: TRBJ2-7
clone_size: -
cdr3_aa: ASSIELGFYEQY

v_call: TRBV11-2
j_call: TRBJ1-1
clone_size: -
cdr3_aa: ASSLRRTEAF

v_call: TRBV29-1
j_call: TRBJ2-5
clone_size: -
cdr3_aa: SVSLNPGGTETQY

v_call: TRBV3-1/TRBV3-2
j_call: TRBJ2-1
clone_size: -
cdr3_aa: ASSQASGSNEQF

v_call: TRBV3-1/TRBV3-2
j_call: TRBJ2-2
clone_size: -
cdr3_aa: ASSAQGTGELF

v_call: TRBV5-1
j_call: TRBJ1-1
clone_size: few
cdr3_aa: ASSPRDGTEAF

v_call: TRBV27
j_call: TRBJ1-2
clone_size: -
cdr3_aa: ASSLYSGSGGYT

v_call: TRBV2
j_call: TRBJ1-3
clone_size: -
cdr3_aa: ASKAGAGNTIY

v_call: TRBV6-5
j_call: TRBJ2-7
clone_size: -
cdr3_aa: ASRSLSYEQY

v_call: TRBV6-5
j_call: TRBJ1-4
clone_size: -
cdr3_aa: ASNPARATLKLF

v_call: TRBV5-4
j_call: TRBJ2-6
clone_size: -
cdr3_aa: ASSLKTRSGANVLT

v_call: TRBV5-1
j_call: TRBJ2-1
clone_size: -
cdr3_aa: ASSPRDRRHEQF

v_call: TRBV11-3
j_call: TRBJ2-1
clone_size: -
cdr3_aa: ASSLGREQF

v_call: TRBV19
j_call: TRBJ2-7
clone_size: -
cdr3_aa: ASSATLGQGSSYEQY

v_call: TRBV7-2
j_call: TRBJ2-1
clone_size: -
cdr3_aa: ASSLDSRRSRF

v_call: TRBV6-2/TRBV6-3
j_call: TRBJ1-6
clone_size: -
cdr3_aa: ASSYSTGLNSPLH

v_call: TRBV12-3/TRBV12-4
j_call: TRBJ2-7
clone_size: -
cdr3_aa: ASSPGLAYEQY

v_call: TRBV6-4
j_call: TRBJ1-2
clone_size: once
cdr3_aa: ASSEFGTGGGRVSGYT

v_call: TRBV29-1
j_call: TRBJ1-1
clone_size: -
cdr3_aa: SVSAAGNTEAF

v_call: TRBV5-1
j_call: TRBJ2-1
clone_size: -
cdr3_aa: ASGATSSYNEQF

v_call: TRBV5-1
j_call: TRBJ2-3
clone_size: once
cdr3_aa: ASSSGTSGVTDTQY

v_call: TRBV7-8
j_call: TRBJ2-5
clone_size: few
cdr3_aa: ASSSIAATETQY

v_call: TRBV11-2
j_call: TRBJ2-7
clone_size: -
cdr3_aa: ASSFTSGDYEQY

v_call: TRBV28
j_call: TRBJ2-5
clone_size: -
cdr3_aa: ASQGRETQY

v_call: TRBV18
j_call: TRBJ2-1
clone_size: -
cdr3_aa: ASSPRQGISNEQF

v_call: TRBV7-3
j_call: TRBJ2-3
clone_size: -
cdr3_aa: ASSLMALGTGTDTQY

v_call: TRBV7-9
j_call: TRBJ2-2
clone_size: -
cdr3_aa: ASSLPSGAGELF

v_call: TRBV4-2
j_call: TRBJ2-7
clone_size: -
cdr3_aa: ASSQGPSGTYEQY

v_call: TRBV5-5
j_call: TRBJ1-4
clone_size: -
cdr3_aa: ASSFRQGALSNEKLF

v_call: TRBV27
j_call: TRBJ2-3
clone_size: -
cdr3_aa: ATLSPTSGRRDTQY

v_call: TRBV7-9
j_call: TRBJ2-7
clone_size: once
cdr3_aa: ASSSFYEQY

v_call: TRBV7-8
j_call: TRBJ1-5
clone_size: few
cdr3_aa: ASSLSGRTNQPQH

v_call: TRBV28
j_call: TRBJ2-1
clone_size: -
cdr3_aa: ATTGGRFGQF

v_call: TRBV28
j_call: TRBJ1-5
clone_size: -
cdr3_aa: AIQRTGYSNQPQH

v_call: TRBV3-1/TRBV3-2
j_call: TRBJ2-1
clone_size: -
cdr3_aa: ASSQDGLYNEQF

v_call: TRBV5-1
j_call: TRBJ2-7
clone_size: -
cdr3_aa: ASSSGAGEGGYEQY

v_call: TRBV18
j_call: TRBJ1-3
clone_size: once
cdr3_aa: ASSPPESRGTT

v_call: TRBV6-5
j_call: TRBJ2-7
clone_size: many
cdr3_aa: ASRLGYEQY

v_call: TRBV30
j_call: TRBJ2-1
clone_size: -
cdr3_aa: AWSVLEGNEQF

v_call: TRBV28
j_call: TRBJ1-5
clone_size: -
cdr3_aa: ASSLQGSMRQPQH

v_call: TRBV29-1
j_call: TRBJ2-3
clone_size: -
cdr3_aa: SVAYDPSTDTQY

v_call: TRBV20-1
j_call: TRBJ1-3
clone_size: -
cdr3_aa: SARNPYTIY

v_call: TRBV2
j_call: TRBJ1-6
clone_size: -
cdr3_aa: ASLAGQLNSPLH

v_call: TRBV10-3
j_call: TRBJ1-2
clone_size: -
cdr3_aa: ATRGQGTTGGVLGYT

v_call: TRBV18
j_call: TRBJ2-5
clone_size: -
cdr3_aa: ASSTGTAEETQY